This TCR beta chain emerged from a study of blood T cell repertoires in COVID-19. CDR1 is SGHAT, CDR2 FQNNGV, per germline. The CDR3 contains 14 residues. The V end lost 6 bases, the J end lost 0 bases, and 12 bases lay between the germline ends. In the source study's methods: Estimates of nucleated cell counts were drawn from the amplification of reference gene primers. Assay used: immunoSEQ multiplex PCR; TCRdb lists only in-frame clones, some missing. V and J calls and clone size come straight from that table; D and trimming were deduced from the DNA. The sample yields some 250,000 clones, about 70% seen once.

What was sequenced was peripheral blood. The chain couples TRBV11-2 to TRBJ2-7; tentative D call: TRBD1 (6 bases). This sequence was found in a woman of 80 years or more with acute or convalescent COVID-19. The CDR3 nucleotides are TGTGCCAGCAGGACGCCGGGACACTCCTACGAGCAGTACTTC. It is translated as CASRTPGHSYEQYF.